Each of the 29 T cell receptor beta chains below was sequenced from the same sample in a study of shared T cell receptors in the human thymus. Assay: immunoSEQ multiplex PCR; the TCRdb copy retains only in-frame clones and omits some. The data contain about 660,000 clones, about 87% of them singletons. These data were also filed under a second study, of human thymus T cells.

The sample was thymocytes. These receptors were taken from a boy under two years old with a congenital heart defect.

The V and J genes are TRBV2 and TRBJ2-5, with a possible D match to TRBD2 (6 bases). There are 15 residues in the CDR3. Germline V gives CDR1 SNHLY, CDR2 FYNNEI. V lost 8 bases, J lost 3 bases, and 19 bases lay in between. The CDR3, as DNA: TGTGCCAGCGGCGAGGGGCGGGGAACGGAAGAGACCCAGTACTTC. Translating gives CASGEGRGTEETQYF.

The gene calls are TRBV4-3 and TRBJ1-1; 7 bases fit TRBD1. The J segment lost 3 bases and the V segment lost 3 bases, leaving 16 bases of the junction unmatched. The CDR3 contains 18 residues. From germline, CDR1 is LGHNA and CDR2 YSLEER. The CDR3 spells CASSHGDRAREAYTEAFF. DNA of the CDR3: TGCGCCAGCAGCCATGGCGACAGGGCAAGGGAGGCTTACACTGAAGCTTTCTTT.

This clone was recorded a few times. The chain joins TRBV18 to TRBJ1-4, with 8 bases fitting TRBD1. V lost 3 bases and J lost 7; bases outside the gene matches: 10. Germline CDR1 KGHSH, CDR2 LQKENI. CDR3 length: 16 residues. CDR3 coding DNA: TGTGCCAGCTCACCTTACAGGGGGGAAAACAGTGAAAAACTGTTTTTT. Its protein is CASSPYRGENSEKLFF.

The CDR3 reads CASSPTSRKTRHQSTDTQYF. CDR3 nucleotide sequence: TGTGCCAGCAGTCCGACGTCCAGAAAAACGAGACACCAGAGCACAGATACGCAGTATTTT. The chain joins TRBV28 to TRBJ2-3; no reliable D call. Trimming took off 5 bases at V and 0 bases at J, with 27 bases between the two ends. The germline CDR1 and CDR2 sequences are MDHEN and SYDVKM. The CDR3 runs to 20 residues. The variable domain in full, completed from reference TRBV28 and TRBJ2-3, reads DVKVTQSSRYLVKRTGEKVFLECVQDMDHENMFWYRQDPGLGLRLIYFSYDVKMKEKGDIPEGYSVSREKKERFSLILESASTNQTSMYLCASSPTSRKTRHQSTDTQYFGPGTRLTVL.

This clone was seen a single time. This chain uses TRBV10-2 with TRBJ2-3, with TRBD2 matching over 7 bases. This CDR3 is built from 16 residues. Germline V lookup: CDR1 WSHSY, CDR2 SAAADI. The V segment lost 11 bases and the J segment 14 bases; nucleotides outside the gene matches: 28. CDR3 in DNA: TGCGCCGTCACTAGCGCAGAGATAGAACCACCACAGAGACTGTATTTT. Its protein is CAVTSAEIEPPQRLYF.

V usage is TRBV7-6 and J usage is TRBJ2-1; 11 bases are a match to TRBD2. The CDR3 spans 16 residues. Trimming took 5 bases from V and 4 from J; bases not matched to a gene: 7. CDR1 is SGHVS and CDR2 is FNYEAQ in the germline V gene. The DNA for the CDR3 is TGTGCCAGCAGCATTTTAGCGGGGGGGACTTACAATGAGCAGTTCTTC. Translation: CASSILAGGTYNEQFF.

The chain is built from TRBV6-1 and TRBJ2-2; 14 bases are shared with TRBD2. The germline CDR1 and CDR2 sequences are MNHNS and SASEGT. The trim removed 4 bases at V and 5 bases at J, leaving 6 bases unmatched. CDR3 length: 17 amino acids. Here the CDR3 DNA reads TGTGCCAGCAGTGCCGGACTAGCGGGGGGCTTAACCGGGGAGCTGTTTTTT. The encoded protein is CASSAGLAGGLTGELFF.

The V and J genes are TRBV25-1 and TRBJ2-3; 8 nucleotides line up with TRBD1. V was clipped by 2 bases and J by 2 bases; unmatched bases: 3. In germline, CDR1 is MGHDK, CDR2 SYGVNS. This CDR3 region has 15 residues. Written as DNA, the CDR3 is TGTGCCAGCAGTGAACAGGGGGCCCTCACAGATACGCAGTATTTT. It yields the protein CASSEQGALTDTQYF.

This rearrangement joins TRBV6-5 to TRBJ2-1, with TRBD1 matching over 8 bases. Germline trimming cut 6 bases from V and 6 bases from J; bases unmatched to any gene: 10. This CDR3 region has 15 residues. Per germline, CDR1 MNHEY and CDR2 SVGAGI. The CDR3 nucleotides are TGTGCCAGCAGCGCCCCCAGACAGGGGTTCAATGAGCAGTTCTTC. As protein: CASSAPRQGFNEQFF.

This chain joins TRBV28 and TRBJ1-1, with 10 bases fitting TRBD1. Germline CDR1 reads MDHEN; CDR2 reads SYDVKM. J gave up 0 bases and V 3 bases, and 13 bases lay outside the gene matches. This CDR3 is 19 amino acids long. CDR3 coding DNA: TGTGCCAGCAGTTTTCCCGGGACAGGGGTGGTGGGGATGAACACTGAAGCTTTCTTT. This sequence encodes CASSFPGTGVVGMNTEAFF.

The rearrangement uses TRBV7-6 and TRBJ1-1; D gene uncertain. The germline V and J ends were trimmed by 5 bases and 1 base, with 11 bases remaining between them. From germline, CDR1 is SGHVS and CDR2 FNYEAQ. The CDR3 contains 14 residues. This chain's CDR3 is CASSDKDPNTEAFF. In DNA, the CDR3 is TGTGCCAGCAGCGACAAGGATCCGAACACTGAAGCTTTCTTT.

In this sample, this clone turned up once. The chain links TRBV5-1 to TRBJ2-2; tentatively, D is TRBD2 (5 bases). The germline V gene encodes CDR1 SGHRS and CDR2 YFSETQ. The CDR3 has 14 amino acids. V was shortened by 2 bases and J by 7 bases, with 12 bases between the two germline ends. The CDR3 loop reads CASSFPSPRGELFF. Here the CDR3 DNA reads TGCGCCAGCAGCTTCCCTAGCCCACGCGGGGAGCTGTTTTTT.

The V and J genes are TRBV5-8 and TRBJ2-3; 11 nucleotides agree with TRBD2. J was trimmed by 4 bases and V by 0 bases; bases with no gene match: 7. CDR3 size: 17 residues. CDR1 SGHTS and CDR2 YDEGEE come from the germline V gene. The CDR3 is CASSLDGSGRGADTQYF. In DNA form, the CDR3 reads TGTGCCAGCAGCTTGGATGGTAGCGGGAGGGGGGCAGATACGCAGTATTTT.

The chain joins TRBV12-5 to TRBJ2-2, with 8 bases fitting TRBD2. Germline V gene lookup returns CDR1 LGHNT and CDR2 FRNRAP. Trimming took 1 base from V and 3 from J; bases not matched to a gene: 4. The CDR3 covers 16 residues. The DNA of the CDR3 is TGTGCTAGTGGTTTGGATGCGCGGGAGGACACCGGGGAGCTGTTTTTT. Its translation is CASGLDAREDTGELFF.

The chain has TRBV6-1 and TRBJ1-1; D not certain. This CDR3 spans 13 amino acids. Germline-derived CDR1 and CDR2 are MNHNS and SASEGT. V was pared by 6 bases and J by 8 bases, with 16 bases between. CDR3 bases: TGTGCCAGCAGAGATCAAGGGAGGGCAGAAGCTTTCTTT. Translating gives CASRDQGRAEAFF.

The J gene is TRBJ1-1, the V gene TRBV5-1; TRBD1 agrees at 7 bases. The CDR3 has 14 amino acids. Germline lookup yields CDR1 SGHRS and CDR2 YFSETQ. V trimming: 4 bases; J trimming: 4 bases; junction bases outside the gene matches: 7. CDR3 amino acids: CASSGTRGVTEAFF. The DNA of the CDR3 is TGCGCCAGCAGCGGGACCAGGGGGGTCACTGAAGCTTTCTTT. Looking up the rest from reference TRBV5-1 and TRBJ1-1 gives the full variable domain: KAGVTQTPRYLIKTRGQQVTLSCSPISGHRSVSWYQQTPGQGLQFLFEYFSETQRNKGNFPGRFSGRQFSNSRSEMNVSTLELGDSALYLCASSGTRGVTEAFFGQGTRLTVV.

This chain joins TRBV7-9 and TRBJ2-4; no clear D. This CDR3 spans 14 amino acids. V dropped 1 base and J dropped 2 bases, with 6 bases sitting between them. Germline CDR1 is SEHNR and CDR2 is FQNEAQ (reference sequence). The CDR3 here is CASSLGRTKNIQYF. In nucleotides, the CDR3 is TGTGCCAGCAGCTTAGGCAGGACCAAAAACATTCAGTACTTC.

The chain recombines TRBV11-2 with TRBJ2-7; 8 bases are a match to TRBD2. J was trimmed by 2 bases and V by 5 bases; bases with no gene match: 17. The CDR3 has 18 amino acids. Germline CDR1 reads SGHAT; CDR2 reads FQNNGV. The CDR3 nucleotides read TGTGCCAGCAGCCCGGCCCCTAAAGCGGGAGAGGGCCCCTACGAGCAGTACTTC. As protein: CASSPAPKAGEGPYEQYF.

This clone was seen just once. This chain joins TRBV4-1 and TRBJ2-7; 7 positions match TRBD1. The J segment lost 5 bases and the V segment lost 0 bases, leaving 10 bases of the junction unmatched. The germline V gene has CDR1 MGHRA and CDR2 YSYEKL. The CDR3 has 16 amino acids. Here the CDR3 reads CASSQDSRQGGNEQYF. CDR3 coding DNA: TGCGCCAGCAGCCAAGATAGTAGACAGGGTGGCAACGAGCAGTACTTC.

As DNA, the CDR3 is TGCGCCAGCAGCCAAGATTCGTCAGAGAACACTGAAGCTTTCTTT. Translating gives CASSQDSSENTEAFF. The chain has TRBV4-3 and TRBJ1-1; unclear D gene. There are 15 residues in the CDR3. Germline CDR1 LGHNA, CDR2 YSLEER. Trimming pared 0 bases from V and 1 base from J, leaving 9 bases between.

The chain is built from TRBV29-1 and TRBJ2-3; 12 nucleotides match TRBD2. Germline V gene data show CDR1 as SQVTM and CDR2 as ANQGSEA. CDR3 length: 13 amino acids. The trim removed 7 bases at V and 3 bases at J, leaving 2 bases unmatched. Written as DNA, the CDR3 is TGCAGCGGAACTAGCGGGGGGACAGATACGCAGTATTTT. Amino acid sequence: CSGTSGGTDTQYF.

V gene TRBV19 combines with J gene TRBJ1-3; no clear D gene. V shed 4 bases and J shed 2 bases, with 6 bases lying between them. The CDR3 runs to 13 residues. The V gene's germline CDR1 is LNHDA and CDR2 SQIVND (reference sequence). The CDR3: CASSREAGNTIYF. The CDR3 DNA is TGTGCCAGTAGTAGGGAGGCTGGAAACACCATATATTTT.

The chain joins TRBV7-9 to TRBJ2-4, with TRBD2 matching over 8 bases. The germline gives CDR1 SEHNR, CDR2 FQNEAQ (reference sequence). V trimming: 5 bases; J trimming: 9 bases; junction bases outside the gene matches: 12. The CDR3 extends over 15 amino acids. The CDR3: CASSPAGELNPIQYF. The CDR3 region has the DNA TGTGCCAGCAGCCCAGCGGGGGAGCTAAACCCCATTCAGTACTTC.

The rearrangement links TRBV4-3 to TRBJ1-1; TRBD1 agrees at 7 bases. Germline CDR1 reads LGHNA; CDR2 reads YSLEER. This CDR3 region has 15 residues. The J segment lost 1 base and the V segment lost 4 bases, leaving 6 bases of the junction unmatched. CDR3 in amino acids: CASSRRDSWNTEAFF. Written as DNA, the CDR3 is TGCGCCAGCAGCCGGAGGGACAGTTGGAACACTGAAGCTTTCTTT.

V is TRBV18 and J is TRBJ2-7; possibly TRBD2 for D (6 bases). This CDR3 comprises 20 residues. Trimming took 2 bases from V and 2 from J, leaving 28 bases between them. The V gene's germline CDR1 is KGHSH and CDR2 LQKENI. The CDR3: CASSPAMGQGGLPPTYEQYF. CDR3 sequence (DNA): TGTGCCAGCTCACCAGCGATGGGTCAGGGAGGTTTACCCCCAACCTACGAGCAGTACTTC. The full variable domain, its missing parts supplied by reference TRBV18 and TRBJ2-7, is NAGVMQNPRHLVRRRGQEARLRCSPMKGHSHVYWYRQLPEEGLKFMVYLQKENIIDESGMPKERFSAEFPKEGPSILRIQQVVRGDSAAYFCASSPAMGQGGLPPTYEQYFGPGTRLTVT.

The V gene is TRBV7-4, the J gene TRBJ1-5, with 8 bases fitting TRBD1. V lost 1 base, J lost 6 bases, and 11 bases stayed unmatched. This CDR3 region has 17 residues. In germline, CDR1 is SGHVT, CDR2 SQSDAQ. The CDR3 reads CASSLEGVTGEGQPQHF. DNA for the CDR3: TGTGCCAGCAGCTTAGAGGGAGTGACAGGGGAGGGTCAGCCCCAGCATTTT.

The chain couples TRBV19 to TRBJ1-1, with D possibly matching TRBD1 (5 bases). The CDR3 spans 14 residues. V was cut by 2 bases and J by 6 bases, with 13 bases left in between. Per the germline V gene, CDR1 is LNHDA and CDR2 is SQIVND (reference sequence). The CDR3 loop is CASSINGAFSEAFF. The CDR3 DNA reads as TGTGCCAGTAGTATAAATGGGGCATTCTCTGAAGCTTTCTTT.

The chain has TRBV28 and TRBJ1-1, with D maybe TRBD1 (6 bases). This CDR3 region has 17 residues. Trimming took 1 base from V and 1 from J, leaving 16 bases between them. The V gene's germline CDR1 is MDHEN and CDR2 SYDVKM. In DNA, the CDR3 is TGTGCCAGCAGTTTATCGCCCGCTCGGACAGCGAACACTGAAGCTTTCTTT. It specifies CASSLSPARTANTEAFF.

This rearrangement joins TRBV5-5 to TRBJ2-3, with D tentatively TRBD2 (10 bases). V lost 5 bases and J lost 1, with 29 bases in between. Germline V gene lookup returns CDR1 SGHKS and CDR2 YYEKEE (reference sequence). This CDR3 has 20 amino acids. In DNA, the CDR3 is TGTGCCAGCAGAGTGGACAGGGGCCCTAGCGGGGGTAGAGGCACAGATACGCAGTATTTT. Residues: CASRVDRGPSGGRGTDTQYF.